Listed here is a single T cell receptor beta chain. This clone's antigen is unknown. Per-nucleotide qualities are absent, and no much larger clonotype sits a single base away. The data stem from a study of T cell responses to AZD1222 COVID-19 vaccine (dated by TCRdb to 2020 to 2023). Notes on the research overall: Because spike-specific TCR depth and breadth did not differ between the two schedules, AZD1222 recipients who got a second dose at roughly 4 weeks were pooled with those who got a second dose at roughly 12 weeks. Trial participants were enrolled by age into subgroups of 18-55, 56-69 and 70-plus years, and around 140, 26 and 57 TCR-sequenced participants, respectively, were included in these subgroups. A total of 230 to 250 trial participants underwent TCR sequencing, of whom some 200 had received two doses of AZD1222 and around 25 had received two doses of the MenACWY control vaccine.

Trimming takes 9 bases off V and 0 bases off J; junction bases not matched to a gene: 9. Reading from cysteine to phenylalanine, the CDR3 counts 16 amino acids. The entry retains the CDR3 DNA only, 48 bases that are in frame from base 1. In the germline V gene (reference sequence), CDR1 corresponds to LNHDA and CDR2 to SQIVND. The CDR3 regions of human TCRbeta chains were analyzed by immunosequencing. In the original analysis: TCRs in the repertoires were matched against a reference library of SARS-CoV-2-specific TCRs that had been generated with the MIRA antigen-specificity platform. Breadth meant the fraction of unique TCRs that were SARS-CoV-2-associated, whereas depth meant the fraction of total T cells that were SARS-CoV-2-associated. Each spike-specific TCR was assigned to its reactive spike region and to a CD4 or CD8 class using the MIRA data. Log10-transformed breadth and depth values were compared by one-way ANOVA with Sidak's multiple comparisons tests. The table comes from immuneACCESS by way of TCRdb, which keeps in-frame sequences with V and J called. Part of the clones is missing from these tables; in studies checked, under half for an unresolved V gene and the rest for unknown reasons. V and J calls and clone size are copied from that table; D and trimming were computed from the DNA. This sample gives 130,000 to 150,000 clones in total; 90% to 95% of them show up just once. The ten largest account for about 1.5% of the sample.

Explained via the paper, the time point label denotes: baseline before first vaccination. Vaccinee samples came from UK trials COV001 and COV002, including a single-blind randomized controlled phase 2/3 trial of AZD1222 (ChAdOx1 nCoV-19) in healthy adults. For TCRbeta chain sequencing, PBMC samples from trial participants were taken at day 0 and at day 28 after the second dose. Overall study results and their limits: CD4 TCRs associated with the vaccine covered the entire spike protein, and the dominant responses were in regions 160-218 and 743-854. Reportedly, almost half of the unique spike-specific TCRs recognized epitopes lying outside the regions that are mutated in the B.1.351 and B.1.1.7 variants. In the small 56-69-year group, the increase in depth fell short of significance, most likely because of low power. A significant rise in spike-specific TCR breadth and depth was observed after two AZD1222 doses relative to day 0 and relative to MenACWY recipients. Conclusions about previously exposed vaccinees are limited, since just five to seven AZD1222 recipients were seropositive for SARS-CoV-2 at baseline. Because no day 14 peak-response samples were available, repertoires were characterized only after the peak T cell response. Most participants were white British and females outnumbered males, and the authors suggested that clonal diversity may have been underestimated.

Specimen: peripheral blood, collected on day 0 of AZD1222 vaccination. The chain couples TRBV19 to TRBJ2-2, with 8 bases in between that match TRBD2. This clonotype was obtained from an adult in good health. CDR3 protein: CASQSPGLANTGELFF. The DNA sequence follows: TGTGCCAGCCAGTCGCCGGGACTAGCGAACACCGGGGAGCTGTTTTTT.